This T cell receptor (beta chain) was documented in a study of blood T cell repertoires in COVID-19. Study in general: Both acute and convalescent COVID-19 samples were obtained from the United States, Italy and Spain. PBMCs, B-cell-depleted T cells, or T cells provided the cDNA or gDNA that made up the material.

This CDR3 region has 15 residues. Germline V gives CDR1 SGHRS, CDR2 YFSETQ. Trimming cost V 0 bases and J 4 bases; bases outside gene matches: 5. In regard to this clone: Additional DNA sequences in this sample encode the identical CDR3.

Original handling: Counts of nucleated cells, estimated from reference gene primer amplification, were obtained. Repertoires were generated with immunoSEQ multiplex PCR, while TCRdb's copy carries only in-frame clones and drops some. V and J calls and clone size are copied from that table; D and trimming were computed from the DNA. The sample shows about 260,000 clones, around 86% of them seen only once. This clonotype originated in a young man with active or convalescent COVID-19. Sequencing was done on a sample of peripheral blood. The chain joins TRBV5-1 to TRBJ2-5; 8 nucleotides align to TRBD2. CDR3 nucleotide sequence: TGCGCCAGCAGCTTGGGTACGGGGGGGAGAGAGACCCAGTACTTC. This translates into CASSLGTGGRETQYF.